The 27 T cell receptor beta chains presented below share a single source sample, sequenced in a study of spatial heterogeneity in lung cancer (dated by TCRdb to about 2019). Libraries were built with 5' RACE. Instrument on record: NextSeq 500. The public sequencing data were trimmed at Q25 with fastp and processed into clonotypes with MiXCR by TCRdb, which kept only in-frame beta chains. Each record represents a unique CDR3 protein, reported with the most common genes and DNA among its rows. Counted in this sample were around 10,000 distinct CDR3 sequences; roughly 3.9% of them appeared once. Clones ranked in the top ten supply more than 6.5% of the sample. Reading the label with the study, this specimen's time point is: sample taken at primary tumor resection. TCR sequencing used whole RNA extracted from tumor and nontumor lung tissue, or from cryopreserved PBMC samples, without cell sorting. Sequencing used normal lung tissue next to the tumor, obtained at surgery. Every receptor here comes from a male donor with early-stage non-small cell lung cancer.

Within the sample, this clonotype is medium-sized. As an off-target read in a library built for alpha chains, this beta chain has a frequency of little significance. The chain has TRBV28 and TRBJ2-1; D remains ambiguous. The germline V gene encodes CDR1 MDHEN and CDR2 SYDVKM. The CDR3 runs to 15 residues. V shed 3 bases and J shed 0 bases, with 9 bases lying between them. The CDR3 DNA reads TGTGCCAGCAGTTTGGACGTCAGCTCCTACAATGAGCAGTTCTTC. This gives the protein CASSLDVSSYNEQFF.

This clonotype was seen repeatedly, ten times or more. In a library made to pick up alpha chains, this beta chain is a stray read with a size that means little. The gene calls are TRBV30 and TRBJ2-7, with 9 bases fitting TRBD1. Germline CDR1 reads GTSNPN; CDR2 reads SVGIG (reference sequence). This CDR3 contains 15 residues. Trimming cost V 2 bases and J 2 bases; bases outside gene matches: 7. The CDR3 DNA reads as TGTGCCTGGAGTAATCCCGGGACAGGGACCTACGAGCAGTACTTC. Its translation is CAWSNPGTGTYEQYF.

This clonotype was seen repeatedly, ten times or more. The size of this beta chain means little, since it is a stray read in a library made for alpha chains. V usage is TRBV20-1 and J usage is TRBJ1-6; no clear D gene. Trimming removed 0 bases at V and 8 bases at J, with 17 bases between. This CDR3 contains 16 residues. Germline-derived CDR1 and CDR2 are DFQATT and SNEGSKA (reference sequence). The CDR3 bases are TGCAGTGCTAGAGATTGGGTCGGGAGGGTCGATTCACCCCTCCACTTT. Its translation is CSARDWVGRVDSPLHF.

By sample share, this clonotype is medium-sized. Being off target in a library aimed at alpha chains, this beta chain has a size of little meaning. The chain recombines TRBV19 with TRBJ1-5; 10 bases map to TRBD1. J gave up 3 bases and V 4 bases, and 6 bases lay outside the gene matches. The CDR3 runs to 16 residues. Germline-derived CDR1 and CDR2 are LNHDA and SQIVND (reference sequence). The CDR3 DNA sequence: TGTGCCAGTAGTAAGCGACAGGGGGCGATCAATCAGCCCCAGCATTTT. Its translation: CASSKRQGAINQPQHF.

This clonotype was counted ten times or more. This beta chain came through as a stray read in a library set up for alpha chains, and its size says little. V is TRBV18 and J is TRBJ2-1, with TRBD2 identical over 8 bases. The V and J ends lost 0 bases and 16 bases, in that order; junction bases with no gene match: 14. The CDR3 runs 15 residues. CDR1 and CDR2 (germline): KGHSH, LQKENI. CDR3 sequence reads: CASSPPTSAGAFTFF. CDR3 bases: TGTGCCAGCTCACCACCGACTAGCGCCGGAGCGTTCACTTTCTTC.

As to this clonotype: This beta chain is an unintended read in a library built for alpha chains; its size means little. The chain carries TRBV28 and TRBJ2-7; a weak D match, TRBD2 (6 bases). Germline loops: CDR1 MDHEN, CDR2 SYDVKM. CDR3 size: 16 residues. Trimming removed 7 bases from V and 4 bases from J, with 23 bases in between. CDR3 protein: CASIPRGGGGAYEQYF. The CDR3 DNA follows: TGTGCCAGCATCCCCCGGGGAGGAGGCGGCGCGTACGAGCAGTACTTC.

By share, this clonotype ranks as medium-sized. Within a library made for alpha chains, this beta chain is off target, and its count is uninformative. The CDR3 sequence is CASSPDGYSGNTIYF. The CDR3 coding sequence is TGTGCCAGCAGTCCTGACGGATACTCTGGAAACACCATATATTTT. The chain is built from TRBV6-2 or TRBV6-3 and TRBJ1-3; D gene unclear. In germline, CDR1 is MNHEY, CDR2 SVGEGT. This CDR3 is built from 15 residues. Trimming removed 5 bases from V and 0 bases from J, with 11 bases in between.

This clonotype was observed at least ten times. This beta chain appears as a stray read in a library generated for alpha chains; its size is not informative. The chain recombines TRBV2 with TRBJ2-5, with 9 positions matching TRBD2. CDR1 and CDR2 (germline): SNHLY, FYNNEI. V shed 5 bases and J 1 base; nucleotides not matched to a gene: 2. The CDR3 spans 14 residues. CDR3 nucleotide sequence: TGTGCCAGCAGTTTTAGCGGGGGCCAAGAGACCCAGTACTTC. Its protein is CASSFSGGQETQYF. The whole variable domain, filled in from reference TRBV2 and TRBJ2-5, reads EPEVTQTPSHQVTQMGQEVILRCVPISNHLYFYWYRQILGQKVEFLVSFYNNEISEKSEIFDDQFSVERPDGSNFTLKIRSTKLEDSAMYFCASSFSGGQETQYFGPGTRLLVL.

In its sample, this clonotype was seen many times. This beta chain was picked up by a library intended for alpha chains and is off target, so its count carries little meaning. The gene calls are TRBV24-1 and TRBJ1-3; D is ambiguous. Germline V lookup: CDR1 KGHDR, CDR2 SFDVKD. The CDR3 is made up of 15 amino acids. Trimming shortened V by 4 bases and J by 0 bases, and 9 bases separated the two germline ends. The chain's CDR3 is CATSDGPSSGNTIYF. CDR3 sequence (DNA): TGTGCCACCAGTGACGGACCGTCCTCTGGAAACACCATATATTTT.

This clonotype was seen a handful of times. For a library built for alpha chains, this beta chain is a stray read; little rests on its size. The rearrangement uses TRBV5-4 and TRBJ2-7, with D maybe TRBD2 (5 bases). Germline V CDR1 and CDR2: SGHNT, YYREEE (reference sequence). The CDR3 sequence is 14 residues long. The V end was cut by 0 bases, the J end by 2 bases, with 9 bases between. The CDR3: CASSLAAGAYEQYF. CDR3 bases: TGTGCCAGCAGCTTGGCGGCGGGCGCCTACGAGCAGTACTTC.

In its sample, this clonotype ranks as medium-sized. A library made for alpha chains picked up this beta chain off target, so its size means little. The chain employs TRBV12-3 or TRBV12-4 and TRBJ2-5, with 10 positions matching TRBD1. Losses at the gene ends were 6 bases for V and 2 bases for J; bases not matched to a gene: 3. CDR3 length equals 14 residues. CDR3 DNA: TGTGCCAGCAGCGCGGGACAGGGGCAAGAGACCCAGTACTTC. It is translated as CASSAGQGQETQYF.

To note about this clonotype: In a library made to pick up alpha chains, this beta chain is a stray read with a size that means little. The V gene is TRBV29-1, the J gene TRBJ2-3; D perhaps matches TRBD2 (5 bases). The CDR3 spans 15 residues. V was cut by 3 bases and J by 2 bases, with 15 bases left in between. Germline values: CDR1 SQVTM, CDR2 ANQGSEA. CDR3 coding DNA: TGCAGCGTTGAGTCCGGGGAACGAACCACAGATACGCAGTATTTT. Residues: CSVESGERTTDTQYF.

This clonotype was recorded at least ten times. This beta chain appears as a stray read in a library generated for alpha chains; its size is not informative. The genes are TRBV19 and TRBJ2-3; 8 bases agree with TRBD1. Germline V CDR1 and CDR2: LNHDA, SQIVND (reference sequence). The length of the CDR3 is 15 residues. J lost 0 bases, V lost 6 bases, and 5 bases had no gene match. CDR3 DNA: TGTGCCAGTAGACCAGGGGGCTTTAGCACAGATACGCAGTATTTT. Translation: CASRPGGFSTDTQYF.

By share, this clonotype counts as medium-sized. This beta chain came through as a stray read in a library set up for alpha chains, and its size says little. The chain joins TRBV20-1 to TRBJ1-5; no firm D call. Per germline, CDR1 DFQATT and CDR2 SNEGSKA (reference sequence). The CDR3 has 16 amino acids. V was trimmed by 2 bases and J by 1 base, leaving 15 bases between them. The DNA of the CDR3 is TGCAGTGCTAGACAGGCAGGACCTAAAAGCAATCAGCCCCAGCATTTT. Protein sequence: CSARQAGPKSNQPQHF.

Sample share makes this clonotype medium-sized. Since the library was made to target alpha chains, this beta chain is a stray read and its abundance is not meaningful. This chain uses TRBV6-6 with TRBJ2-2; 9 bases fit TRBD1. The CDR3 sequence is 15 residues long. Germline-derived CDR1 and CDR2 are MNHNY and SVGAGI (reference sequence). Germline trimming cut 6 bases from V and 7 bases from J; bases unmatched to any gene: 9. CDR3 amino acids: CASSFGQGLDGELFF. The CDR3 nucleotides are TGTGCCAGCAGCTTCGGACAGGGGCTTGACGGGGAGCTGTTTTTT.

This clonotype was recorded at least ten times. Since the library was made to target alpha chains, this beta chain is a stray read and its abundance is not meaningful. The CDR3 reads CAWEGQVGEQYF. CDR3 DNA: TGTGCCTGGGAGGGGCAGGTCGGGGAGCAGTACTTC. V gene TRBV30 combines with J gene TRBJ2-7, with D perhaps being TRBD1 or TRBD2 (5 bases each). The V gene lost 5 bases and the J gene lost 7 bases, with 15 bases spanning the gap. The CDR3 loop spans 12 amino acids. The germline gives CDR1 GTSNPN, CDR2 SVGIG (reference sequence).

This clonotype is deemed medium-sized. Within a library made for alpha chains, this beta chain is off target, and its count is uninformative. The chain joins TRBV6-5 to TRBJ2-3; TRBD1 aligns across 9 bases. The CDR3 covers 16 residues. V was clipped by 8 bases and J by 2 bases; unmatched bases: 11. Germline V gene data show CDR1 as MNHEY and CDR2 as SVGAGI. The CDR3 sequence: CASRDGGQGYTDTQYF. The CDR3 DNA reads TGTGCCAGCCGTGACGGGGGACAGGGATACACAGATACGCAGTATTTT.

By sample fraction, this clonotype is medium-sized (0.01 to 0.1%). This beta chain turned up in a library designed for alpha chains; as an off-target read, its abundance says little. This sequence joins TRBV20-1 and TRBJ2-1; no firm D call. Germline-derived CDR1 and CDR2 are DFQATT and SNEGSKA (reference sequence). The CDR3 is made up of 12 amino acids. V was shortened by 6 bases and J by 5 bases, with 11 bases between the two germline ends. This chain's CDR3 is CSAIPKNNEQFF. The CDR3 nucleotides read TGCAGTGCGATTCCTAAGAACAATGAGCAGTTCTTC.

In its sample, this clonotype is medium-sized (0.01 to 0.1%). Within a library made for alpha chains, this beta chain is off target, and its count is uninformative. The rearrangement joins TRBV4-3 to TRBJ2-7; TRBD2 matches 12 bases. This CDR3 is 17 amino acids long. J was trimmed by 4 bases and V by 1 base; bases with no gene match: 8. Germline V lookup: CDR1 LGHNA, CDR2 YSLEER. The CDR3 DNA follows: TGCGCCAGCAGCCAAGGACTAGCGGGAGCTTTTAGGTACGAGCAGTACTTC. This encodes CASSQGLAGAFRYEQYF.

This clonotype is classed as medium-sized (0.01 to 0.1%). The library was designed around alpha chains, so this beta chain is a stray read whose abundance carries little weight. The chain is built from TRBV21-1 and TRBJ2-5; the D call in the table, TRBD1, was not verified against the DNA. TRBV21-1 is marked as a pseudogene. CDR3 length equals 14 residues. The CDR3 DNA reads TGTGCCAGCAGCATTGGGACAGCACAAGAGACCCAGTACTTC. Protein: CASSIGTAQETQYF.

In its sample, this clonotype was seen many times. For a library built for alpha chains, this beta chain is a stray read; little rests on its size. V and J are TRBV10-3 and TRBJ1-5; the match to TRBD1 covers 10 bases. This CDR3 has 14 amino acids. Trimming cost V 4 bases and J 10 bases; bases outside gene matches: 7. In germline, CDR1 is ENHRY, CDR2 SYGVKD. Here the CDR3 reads CAISGATGGAPQHF. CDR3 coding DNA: TGTGCCATCAGTGGAGCGACAGGGGGCGCACCCCAGCATTTT.

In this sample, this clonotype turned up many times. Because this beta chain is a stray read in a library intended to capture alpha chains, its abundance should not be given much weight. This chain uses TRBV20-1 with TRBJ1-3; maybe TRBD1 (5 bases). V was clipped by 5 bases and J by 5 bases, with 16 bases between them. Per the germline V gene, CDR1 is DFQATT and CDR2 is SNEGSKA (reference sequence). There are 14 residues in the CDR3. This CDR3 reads CSAPGGFGRNTIYF. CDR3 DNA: TGCAGTGCTCCCGGGGGGTTCGGAAGAAACACCATATATTTT.

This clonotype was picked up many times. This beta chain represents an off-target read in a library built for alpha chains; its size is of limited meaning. Here the CDR3 reads CASSPLGGLADTQYF. The CDR3 nucleotides are TGTGCCAGCAGCCCCTTGGGGGGACTGGCAGATACGCAGTATTTT. The J gene is TRBJ2-3, the V gene TRBV7-2; maybe TRBD2 (6 bases). CDR1 and CDR2 (germline): SGHTA, FQGNSA. Between the trimmed V and J ends, which lost 5 bases and 4 bases, there was a span of 16 bases. The CDR3 has 15 amino acids.

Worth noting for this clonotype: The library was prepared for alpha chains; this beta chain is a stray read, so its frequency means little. The CDR3 sequence is CSARDRLAGARETQYF. CDR3 in DNA: TGCAGTGCTAGAGATCGGTTAGCGGGAGCCCGAGAGACCCAGTACTTC. The J gene is TRBJ2-5, the V gene TRBV20-1; 9 bases are a match to TRBD2. This CDR3 has 16 amino acids. The germline gives CDR1 DFQATT, CDR2 SNEGSKA (reference sequence). Trimming took 0 bases from V and 4 from J; bases not matched to a gene: 9.

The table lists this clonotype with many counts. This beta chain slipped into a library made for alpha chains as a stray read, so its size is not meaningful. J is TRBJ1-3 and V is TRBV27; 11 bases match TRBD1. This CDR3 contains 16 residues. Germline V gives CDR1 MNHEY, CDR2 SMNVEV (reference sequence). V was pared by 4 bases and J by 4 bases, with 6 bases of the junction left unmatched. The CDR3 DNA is TGTGCCAGCAGTTCTCGGACAGGGGGCATGGGAAACACCATATATTTT. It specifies CASSSRTGGMGNTIYF.

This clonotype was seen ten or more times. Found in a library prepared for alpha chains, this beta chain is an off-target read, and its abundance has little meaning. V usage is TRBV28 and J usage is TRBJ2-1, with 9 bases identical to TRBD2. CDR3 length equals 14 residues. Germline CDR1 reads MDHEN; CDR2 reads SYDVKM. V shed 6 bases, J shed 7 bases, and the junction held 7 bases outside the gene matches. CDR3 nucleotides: TGTGCCAGCAGGCCTAGCGGGGCGGCAAATGAGCAGTTCTTC. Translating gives CASRPSGAANEQFF.

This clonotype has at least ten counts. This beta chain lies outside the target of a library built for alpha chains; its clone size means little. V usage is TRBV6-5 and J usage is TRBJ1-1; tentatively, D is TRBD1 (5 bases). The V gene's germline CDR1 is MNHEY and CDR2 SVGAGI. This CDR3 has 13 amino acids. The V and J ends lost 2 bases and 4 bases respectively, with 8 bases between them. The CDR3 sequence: CASSYGGGTEAFF. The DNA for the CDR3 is TGTGCCAGCAGTTACGGGGGGGGCACTGAAGCTTTCTTT.